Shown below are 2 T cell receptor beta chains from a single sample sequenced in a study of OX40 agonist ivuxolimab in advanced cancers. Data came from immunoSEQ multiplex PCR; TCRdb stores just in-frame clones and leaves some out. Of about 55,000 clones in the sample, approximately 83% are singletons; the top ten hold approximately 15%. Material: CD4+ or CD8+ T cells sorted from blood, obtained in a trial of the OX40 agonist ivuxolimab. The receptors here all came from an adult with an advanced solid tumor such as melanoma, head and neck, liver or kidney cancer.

This chain's CDR3 is CASSLGDSRGETQYF. CDR3 in DNA: TGTGCCAGCAGTTTAGGTGACTCCCGCGGGGAGACCCAGTACTTC. J is TRBJ2-5 and V is TRBV27; perhaps TRBD2 as D (5 bases). CDR3 length: 15 residues. Trimming pared 2 bases from V and 5 bases from J, leaving 15 bases between. The V gene's germline CDR1 is MNHEY and CDR2 SMNVEV (reference sequence).

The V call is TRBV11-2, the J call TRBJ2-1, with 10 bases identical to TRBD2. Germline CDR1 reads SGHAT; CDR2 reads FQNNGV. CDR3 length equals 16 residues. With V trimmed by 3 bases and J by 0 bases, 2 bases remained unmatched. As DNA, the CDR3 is TGTGCCAGCAGCTTTTCTAGCGGGAGCTCCTACAATGAGCAGTTCTTC. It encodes CASSFSSGSSYNEQFF.